The rows below give T cell receptor beta chains drawn from one sample of a study of Tregs in tolerant kidney transplant recipients. Assay used: immunoSEQ multiplex PCR; TCRdb lists only in-frame clones, some missing. The sample lists 40,000 to 50,000 clones, around nine tenths occurring once. The sequenced sample was CD8+ T cells from blood (PBMCs), obtained 12 months after the transplant. These receptors were collected from a human patient who received a combined kidney and bone marrow transplant. Some T cells may be supplied by the graft donor. The CDR3 runs from the conserved cysteine through the conserved F or W. Each record gives: J gene, clone size, D gene, V gene, CDR3 DNA, CDR3 protein. A D gene is named only where the DNA matches it firmly. For some rows the clone size is stated as once, few or many, or as a class when expanded; others skip it.

J: TRBJ2-2; size: few; D: -; V: TRBV27; DNA: TGTGCCAGCAGCTTAGCAATTGAGGCCGGGGAGCTGTTTTTT; CDR3: CASSLAIEAGELFF
J: TRBJ2-7; size: -; D: -; V: TRBV15; DNA: TGTGCCACCAGCAGAGATCTTGCCCAGGGAGGCGAGCAGTACTTC; CDR3: CATSRDLAQGGEQYF
J: TRBJ2-3; size: -; D: TRBD2; V: TRBV7-2; DNA: TGTGCCAGCAGCTTTATAGCGGGCAACACAGATACGCAGTATTTT; CDR3: CASSFIAGNTDTQYF
J: TRBJ2-7; size: -; D: TRBD1; V: TRBV4-3; DNA: TGCGCCAGCGGGGGGACAGGGACGAACGAGCAGTACTTC; CDR3: CASGGTGTNEQYF
J: TRBJ2-1; size: -; D: -; V: TRBV5-6; DNA: TGTGCCAGCCTCAGTGGCCAGGAAGCCCGGATCGATGAGCAGTTCTTC; CDR3: CASLSGQEARIDEQFF
J: TRBJ2-1; size: -; D: TRBD2; V: TRBV4-3; DNA: TGCGCCAGCAGCCAAGAGCGACTAGCGGTTTACAATGAGCAGTTCTTC; CDR3: CASSQERLAVYNEQFF
J: TRBJ1-1; size: -; D: -; V: TRBV4-2; DNA: TGTGCCAGCAGCCAAGTATTGGTTTCGGTGAACACTGAAGCTTTCTTT; CDR3: CASSQVLVSVNTEAFF
J: TRBJ2-7; size: -; D: -; V: TRBV29-1; DNA: TGCAGCGTTGAAGTTGGAGACTACGAGCAGTACTTC; CDR3: CSVEVGDYEQYF
J: TRBJ2-7; size: -; D: TRBD1; V: TRBV6-6; DNA: TGTGCCAGCAGTTACCGGGACAGCTACGAGCAGTACTTC; CDR3: CASSYRDSYEQYF
J: TRBJ1-3; size: -; D: -; V: TRBV7-6; DNA: TGTGCCAGCAGCTTAGCCCTTGGAGGCTCTGGAAACACCATATATTTT; CDR3: CASSLALGGSGNTIYF
J: TRBJ2-3; size: -; D: -; V: TRBV5-4; DNA: TGTGCCAGCAGCTTGGCTAGCGACGCCGGAGATACGCAGTATTTT; CDR3: CASSLASDAGDTQYF
J: TRBJ2-6; size: -; D: TRBD1; V: TRBV9; DNA: TGTGCCAGCAGCGTCGACAGGGCTTATGGGGCCAACGTCCTGACTTTC; CDR3: CASSVDRAYGANVLTF
J: TRBJ2-7; size: few; D: TRBD1; V: TRBV28; DNA: TGTGCCAGCACTTCCCGGGGAGGGACAGGGGACCCCTACGAGCAGTACTTC; CDR3: CASTSRGGTGDPYEQYF
J: TRBJ1-1; size: once; D: TRBD1; V: TRBV5-6; DNA: TGTGCCAGCAGCTTAGGACAGGTTGCAAACACTGAAGCTTTCTTT; CDR3: CASSLGQVANTEAFF
J: TRBJ2-7; size: -; D: TRBD1; V: TRBV27; DNA: TGTGCCAGCAGCCTTGACAGGGGCGGAATCGAGCAGTACTTC; CDR3: CASSLDRGGIEQYF
J: TRBJ2-7; size: -; D: -; V: TRBV5-1; DNA: TGCGCCAGCAGCTTGGGTCAGGTTATTCCCTCCTACGAGCAGTACTTC; CDR3: CASSLGQVIPSYEQYF
J: TRBJ1-2; size: -; D: -; V: TRBV27; DNA: TGTGCCAGCAGTTTATTTGGCGGGGGGCGGATTAAGTCTGGCTACACCTTC; CDR3: CASSLFGGGRIKSGYTF
J: TRBJ2-3; size: -; D: -; V: TRBV5-1; DNA: TGCGCCAGCAGCGAGGAAAACACAGATACGCAGTATTTT; CDR3: CASSEENTDTQYF
J: TRBJ1-2; size: -; D: -; V: TRBV30; DNA: TGTGCCTGGAGTGCCGAAGATCAGACACCCTATGGCTACACCTTC; CDR3: CAWSAEDQTPYGYTF
J: TRBJ2-6; size: once; D: -; V: TRBV2; DNA: TGTGCCAGCAGTCCTTCGGAGGCCACGAACTCTGGGGCCAACGTCCTGACTTTC; CDR3: CASSPSEATNSGANVLTF
J: TRBJ1-2; size: -; D: -; V: TRBV2; DNA: TGTGCCAGCAGTGGGGGACACGGGAATGGCTACACCTTC; CDR3: CASSGGHGNGYTF
J: TRBJ2-7; size: -; D: TRBD2; V: TRBV7-9; DNA: TGTGCCAGCAGCTTACTTTTGGTGACTAGCGGGAGGCTTGACGAGCAGTACTTC; CDR3: CASSLLLVTSGRLDEQYF
J: TRBJ2-7; size: -; D: TRBD2; V: TRBV19; DNA: TGTGCCAGTAGTATTAGCGGGAGGAAAAACGAGCAGTACTTC; CDR3: CASSISGRKNEQYF
J: TRBJ2-7; size: -; D: TRBD2; V: TRBV19; DNA: TGTGCCAGTAGTATGAGCCGGGGGGAGGCGCAGTACTTC; CDR3: CASSMSRGEAQYF
J: TRBJ2-1; size: -; D: TRBD2; V: TRBV9; DNA: TGTGCCAGCAGCGTAGGATGGCGGGGGTTGGTTAACTACAATGAGCAGTTCTTC; CDR3: CASSVGWRGLVNYNEQFF
J: TRBJ2-7; size: -; D: -; V: TRBV30; DNA: TGTGCCTGGAGTCCCGACAGCTCCTACGAGCAGTACTTC; CDR3: CAWSPDSSYEQYF
J: TRBJ2-5; size: -; D: TRBD2; V: TRBV30; DNA: TGTGCCTGGAGCGGCGGGACTAGCGGGAGAAGGGAGACCCAGTACTTC; CDR3: CAWSGGTSGRRETQYF
J: TRBJ1-5; size: -; D: -; V: TRBV28; DNA: TGTGCCAGCAGTTTCGCGGGCAATCAGCCCCAGCATTTT; CDR3: CASSFAGNQPQHF
J: TRBJ2-1; size: -; D: TRBD1; V: TRBV15; DNA: TGTGCCACCAGCGACTTGGGACAGTCTGCTATTGGCGAGCAGTTCTTC; CDR3: CATSDLGQSAIGEQFF
J: TRBJ1-2; size: -; D: TRBD1; V: TRBV7-9; DNA: TGTGCCAGCAGGCCGGGTGGCAGGGGGATCTATGGCTACACCTTC; CDR3: CASRPGGRGIYGYTF
J: TRBJ2-7; size: few; D: -; V: TRBV16; DNA: TGTGCCAGCAGCCAATTTATAACAGAGCAGTACTTC; CDR3: CASSQFITEQYF
J: TRBJ2-7; size: once; D: TRBD2; V: TRBV6-6; DNA: TGTGCCAGCAGTTCCCTATGGACTAGCACTTACGAGCAGTACTTC; CDR3: CASSSLWTSTYEQYF
J: TRBJ1-2; size: -; D: TRBD1; V: TRBV10-1; DNA: TGCGCCAGCTTCGACAGGGGGGTTAACTATGGCTACACCTTC; CDR3: CASFDRGVNYGYTF
J: TRBJ2-2; size: -; D: TRBD2; V: TRBV9; DNA: TGTGCCAGCGGGAGTGGGCGGGGGGGCATCACCGGGGAGCTGTTTTTT; CDR3: CASGSGRGGITGELFF
J: TRBJ2-5; size: -; D: -; V: TRBV7-2; DNA: TGTGCCAGCAGCTTAGTCCCAGCGGAAGAGCAGTACTTC; CDR3: CASSLVPAEEQYF
J: TRBJ1-6; size: once; D: TRBD1; V: TRBV4-1; DNA: TGCGCCAGCAGCCTCCAGGGGGGACAGGCCTCGAATAATTCCCCCCTCCACTTT; CDR3: CASSLQGGQASNNSPLHF
J: TRBJ2-7; size: -; D: -; V: TRBV19; DNA: TGTGCCAGTAGTCTAGGGACTGCGGGCCCCTACGAGCAGTACTTC; CDR3: CASSLGTAGPYEQYF
J: TRBJ2-7; size: -; D: -; V: TRBV7-2; DNA: TGTGCCAGCAGCTTACCGGGGGTGTACGAGCAGTACTTC; CDR3: CASSLPGVYEQYF
J: TRBJ1-6; size: once; D: -; V: TRBV9; DNA: TGTGCCAGTCCGGGGGTTAGGTGGTCACCCCTCCACTTT; CDR3: CASPGVRWSPLHF
J: TRBJ2-7; size: once; D: TRBD1; V: TRBV5-4; DNA: TGTGCCAGCAGCTCCAGGGGGTACTACGAGCAGTACTTC; CDR3: CASSSRGYYEQYF
J: TRBJ1-5; size: few; D: TRBD1; V: TRBV4-1; DNA: TGCGCCAGCAGCCCAGGGACAGGGGTTCAGCCCCAGCATTTT; CDR3: CASSPGTGVQPQHF
J: TRBJ2-7; size: medium-sized; D: -; V: TRBV10-2; DNA: TGCGCCAGCTCAACAGGGTTTATATCCTACGAGCAGTACTTC; CDR3: CASSTGFISYEQYF
J: TRBJ1-1; size: -; D: TRBD1; V: TRBV5-3; DNA: TGTGCCAGAAGATCTGGACAGGGACATAGGAACACTGAAGCTTTCTTT; CDR3: CARRSGQGHRNTEAFF
J: TRBJ2-2; size: -; D: -; V: TRBV13; DNA: TGTGCCAGCAGCCCCGGTGGGGACTACACCGGGGAGCTGTTTTTT; CDR3: CASSPGGDYTGELFF
J: TRBJ2-7; size: -; D: TRBD1; V: TRBV4-1; DNA: TGCGCCAGCAGCCAGGGGGGACAGGGACCTTACTACGAGCAGTACTTC; CDR3: CASSQGGQGPYYEQYF